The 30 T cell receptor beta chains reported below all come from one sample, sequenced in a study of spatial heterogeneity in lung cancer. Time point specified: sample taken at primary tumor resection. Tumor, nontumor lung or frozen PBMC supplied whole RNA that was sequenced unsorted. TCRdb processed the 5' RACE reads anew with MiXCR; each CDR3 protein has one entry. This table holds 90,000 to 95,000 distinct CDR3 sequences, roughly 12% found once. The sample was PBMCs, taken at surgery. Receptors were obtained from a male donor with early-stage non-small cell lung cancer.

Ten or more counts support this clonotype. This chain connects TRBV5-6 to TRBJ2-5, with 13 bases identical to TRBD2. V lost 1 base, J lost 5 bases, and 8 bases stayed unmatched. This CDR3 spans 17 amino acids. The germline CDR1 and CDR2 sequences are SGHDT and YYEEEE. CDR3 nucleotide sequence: TGTGCCAGCAGCTTGCTTGGACTAGCGGGAGAAAAGGAGACCCAGTACTTC. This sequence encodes CASSLLGLAGEKETQYF. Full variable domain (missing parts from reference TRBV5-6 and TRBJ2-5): DAGVTQSPTHLIKTRGQQVTLRCSPKSGHDTVSWYQQALGQGPQFIFQYYEEEERQRGNFPDRFSGHQFPNYSSELNVNALLLGDSALYLCASSLLGLAGEKETQYFGPGTRLLVL.

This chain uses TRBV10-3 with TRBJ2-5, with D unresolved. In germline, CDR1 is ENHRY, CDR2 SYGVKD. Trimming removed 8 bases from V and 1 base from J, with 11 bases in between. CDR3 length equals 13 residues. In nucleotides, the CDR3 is TGTGCCATCCAAAGGAACACCCAAGAGACCCAGTACTTC. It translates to CAIQRNTQETQYF.

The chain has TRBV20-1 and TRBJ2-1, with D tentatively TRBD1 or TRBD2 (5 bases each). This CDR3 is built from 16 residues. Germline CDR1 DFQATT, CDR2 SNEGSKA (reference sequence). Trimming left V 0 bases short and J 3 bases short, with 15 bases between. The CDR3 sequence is CSARDPSGDRYNEQFF. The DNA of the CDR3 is TGCAGTGCTAGAGACCCGTCCGGGGACCGCTACAATGAGCAGTTCTTC.

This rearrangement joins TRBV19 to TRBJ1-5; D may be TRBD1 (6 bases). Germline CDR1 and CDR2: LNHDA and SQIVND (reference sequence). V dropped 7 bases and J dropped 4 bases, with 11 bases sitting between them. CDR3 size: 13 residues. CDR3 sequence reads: CASKGGQNQPQHF. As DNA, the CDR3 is TGTGCCAGTAAAGGGGGGCAGAATCAGCCCCAGCATTTT.

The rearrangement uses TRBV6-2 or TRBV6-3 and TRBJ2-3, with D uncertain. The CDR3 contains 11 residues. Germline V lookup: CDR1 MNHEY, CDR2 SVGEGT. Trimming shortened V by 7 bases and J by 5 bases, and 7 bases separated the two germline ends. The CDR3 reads CASNRLDTQYF. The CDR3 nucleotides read TGTGCCAGCAATCGTTTAGATACGCAGTATTTT.

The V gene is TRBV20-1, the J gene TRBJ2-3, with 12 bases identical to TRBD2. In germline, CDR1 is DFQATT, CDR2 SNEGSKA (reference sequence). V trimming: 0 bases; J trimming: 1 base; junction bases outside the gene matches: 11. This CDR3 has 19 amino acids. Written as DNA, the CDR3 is TGCAGTGCTAGAGATCTCCTAGCGGGGGGGCCAATTGGCACAGATACGCAGTATTTT. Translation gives CSARDLLAGGPIGTDTQYF.

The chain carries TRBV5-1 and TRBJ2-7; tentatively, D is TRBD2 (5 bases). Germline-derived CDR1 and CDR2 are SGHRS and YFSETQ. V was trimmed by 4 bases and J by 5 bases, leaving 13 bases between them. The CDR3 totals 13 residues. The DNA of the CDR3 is TGCGCCAGCAGCCCAGGACTGCCCCACGAGCAGTACTTC. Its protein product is CASSPGLPHEQYF. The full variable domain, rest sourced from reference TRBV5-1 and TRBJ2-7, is KAGVTQTPRYLIKTRGQQVTLSCSPISGHRSVSWYQQTPGQGLQFLFEYFSETQRNKGNFPGRFSGRQFSNSRSEMNVSTLELGDSALYLCASSPGLPHEQYFGPGTRLTVT.

CDR3 region: CASRTGTLANTGELFF. CDR3 coding DNA: TGTGCCAGCAGAACCGGGACACTAGCGAACACCGGGGAGCTGTTTTTT. The chain carries TRBV5-4 and TRBJ2-2, with D tentatively TRBD1 (6 bases). Germline V gives CDR1 SGHNT, CDR2 YYREEE (reference sequence). CDR3 size: 16 residues. Trimming pared 5 bases from V and 0 bases from J, leaving 14 bases between. Based on the CDR3 plus reference TRBV5-4 and TRBJ2-2, the full variable domain is ETGVTQSPTHLIKTRGQQVTLRCSSQSGHNTVSWYQQALGQGPQFIFQYYREEENGRGNFPPRFSGLQFPNYSSELNVNALELDDSALYLCASRTGTLANTGELFFGEGSRLTVL.

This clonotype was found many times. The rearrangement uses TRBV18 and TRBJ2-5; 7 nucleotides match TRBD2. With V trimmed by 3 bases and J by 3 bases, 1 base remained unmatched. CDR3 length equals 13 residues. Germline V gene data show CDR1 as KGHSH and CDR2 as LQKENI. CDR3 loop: CASSPGTKETQYF. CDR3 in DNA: TGTGCCAGCTCACCGGGGACTAAAGAGACCCAGTACTTC.

CDR3: CASRPGTTTDTQYF. The CDR3 coding sequence is TGTGCCAGCAGGCCCGGGACTACCACAGATACGCAGTATTTT. The chain employs TRBV2 and TRBJ2-3, with TRBD2 identical over 7 bases. V dropped 6 bases and J dropped 2; count of bases not matched to a gene: 5. Germline V gives CDR1 SNHLY, CDR2 FYNNEI. This CDR3 has 14 residues.

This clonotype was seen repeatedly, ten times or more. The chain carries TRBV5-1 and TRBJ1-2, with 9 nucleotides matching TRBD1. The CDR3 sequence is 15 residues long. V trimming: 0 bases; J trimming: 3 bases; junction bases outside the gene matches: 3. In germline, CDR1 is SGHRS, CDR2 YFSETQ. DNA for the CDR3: TGCGCCAGCAGCTTGGTGAGACAGGGGGACTATGGCTACACCTTC. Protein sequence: CASSLVRQGDYGYTF.

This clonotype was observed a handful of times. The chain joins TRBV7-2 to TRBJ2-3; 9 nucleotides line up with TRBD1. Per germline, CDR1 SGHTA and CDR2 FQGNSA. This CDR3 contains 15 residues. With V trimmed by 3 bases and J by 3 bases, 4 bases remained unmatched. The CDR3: CASSLSGTGTDTQYF. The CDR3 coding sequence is TGTGCCAGCAGCTTGTCTGGGACAGGGACAGATACGCAGTATTTT.

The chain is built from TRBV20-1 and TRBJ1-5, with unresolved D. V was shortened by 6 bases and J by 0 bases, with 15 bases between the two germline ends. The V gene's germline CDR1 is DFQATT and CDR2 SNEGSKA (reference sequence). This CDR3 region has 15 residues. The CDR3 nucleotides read TGCAGTGCACAACGTCAGGTGATTAGCAATCAGCCCCAGCATTTT. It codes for CSAQRQVISNQPQHF.

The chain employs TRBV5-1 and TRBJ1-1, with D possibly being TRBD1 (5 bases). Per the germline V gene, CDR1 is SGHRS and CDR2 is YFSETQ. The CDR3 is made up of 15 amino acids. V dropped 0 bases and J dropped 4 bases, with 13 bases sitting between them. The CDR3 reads CASSLDSGGSTEAFF. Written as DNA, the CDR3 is TGCGCCAGCAGCTTGGATTCGGGGGGGAGCACTGAAGCTTTCTTT.

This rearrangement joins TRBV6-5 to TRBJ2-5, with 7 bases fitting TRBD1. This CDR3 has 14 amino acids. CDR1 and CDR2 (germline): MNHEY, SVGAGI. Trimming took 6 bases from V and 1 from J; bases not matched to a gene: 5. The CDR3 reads CASRVGTVQETQYF. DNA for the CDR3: TGTGCCAGCAGGGTCGGGACAGTCCAAGAGACCCAGTACTTC.

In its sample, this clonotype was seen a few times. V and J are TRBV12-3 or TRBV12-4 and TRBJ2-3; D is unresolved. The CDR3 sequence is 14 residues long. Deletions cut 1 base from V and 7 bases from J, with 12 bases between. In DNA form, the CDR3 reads TGTGCCAGCAGTTTAGTCGGCGTGCGGAATACGCAGTATTTT. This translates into CASSLVGVRNTQYF.

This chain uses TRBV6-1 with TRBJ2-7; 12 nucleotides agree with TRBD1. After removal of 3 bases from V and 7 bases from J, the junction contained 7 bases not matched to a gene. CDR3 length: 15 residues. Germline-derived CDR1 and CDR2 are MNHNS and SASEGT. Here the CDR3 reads CASSEPGQGAREQYF. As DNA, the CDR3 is TGTGCCAGCAGTGAGCCGGGACAGGGGGCTCGGGAGCAGTACTTC.

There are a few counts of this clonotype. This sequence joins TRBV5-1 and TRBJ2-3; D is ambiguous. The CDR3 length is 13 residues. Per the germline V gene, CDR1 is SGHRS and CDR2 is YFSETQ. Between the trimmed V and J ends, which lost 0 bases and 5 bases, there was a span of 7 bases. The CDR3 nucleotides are TGCGCCAGCAGCTTGGTCCTGGGAGATACGCAGTATTTT. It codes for CASSLVLGDTQYF.

In DNA form, the CDR3 reads TGTGCCAGTAGTACCACAGGGTCCCCCTACGAGCAGTACTTC. Translating gives CASSTTGSPYEQYF. The J gene is TRBJ2-7, the V gene TRBV19; tentatively, D is TRBD1 (6 bases). The germline V and J ends were trimmed by 4 bases and 2 bases, with 12 bases remaining between them. From germline, CDR1 is LNHDA and CDR2 SQIVND (reference sequence). The CDR3 has 14 amino acids.

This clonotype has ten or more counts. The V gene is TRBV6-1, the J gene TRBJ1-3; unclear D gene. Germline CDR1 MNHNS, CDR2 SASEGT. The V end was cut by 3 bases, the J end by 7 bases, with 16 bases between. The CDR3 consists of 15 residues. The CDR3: CASSDVGLPENTIYF. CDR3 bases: TGTGCCAGCAGTGATGTGGGCCTGCCTGAGAACACCATATATTTT.

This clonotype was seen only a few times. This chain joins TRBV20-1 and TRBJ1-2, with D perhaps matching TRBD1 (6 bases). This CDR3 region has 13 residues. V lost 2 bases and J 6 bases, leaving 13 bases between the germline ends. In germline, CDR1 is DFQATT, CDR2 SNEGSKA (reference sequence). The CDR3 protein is CSARMGAGNGYTF. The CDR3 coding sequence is TGCAGTGCTAGAATGGGGGCGGGTAATGGCTACACCTTC.

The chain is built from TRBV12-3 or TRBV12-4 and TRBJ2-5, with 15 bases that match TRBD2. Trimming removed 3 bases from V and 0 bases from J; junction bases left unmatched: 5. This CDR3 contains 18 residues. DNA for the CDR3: TGTGCCAGCAGTTTTAGGACTAGCGGGAGGGCGGACCAAGAGACCCAGTACTTC. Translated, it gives CASSFRTSGRADQETQYF.

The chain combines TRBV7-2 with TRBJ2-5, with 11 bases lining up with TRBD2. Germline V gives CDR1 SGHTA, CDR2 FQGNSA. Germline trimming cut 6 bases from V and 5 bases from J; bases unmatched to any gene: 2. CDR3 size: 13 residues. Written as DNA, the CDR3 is TGTGCCAGCAGGACTAGCGGGGCGGAGACCCAGTACTTC. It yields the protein CASRTSGAETQYF.

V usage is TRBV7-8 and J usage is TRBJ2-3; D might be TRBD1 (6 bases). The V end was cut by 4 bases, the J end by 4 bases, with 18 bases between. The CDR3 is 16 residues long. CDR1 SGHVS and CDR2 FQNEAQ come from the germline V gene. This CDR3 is CASSSDGQGSPDTQYF. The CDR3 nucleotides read TGTGCCAGCAGCTCAGACGGCCAGGGGAGCCCAGATACGCAGTATTTT.

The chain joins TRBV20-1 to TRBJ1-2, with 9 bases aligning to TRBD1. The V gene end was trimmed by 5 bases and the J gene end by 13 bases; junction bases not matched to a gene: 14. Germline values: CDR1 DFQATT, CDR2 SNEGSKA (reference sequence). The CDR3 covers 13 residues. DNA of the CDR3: TGCAGTGCTGGGGCTTCGGACAGGGGTAGTAGCACCTTC. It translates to CSAGASDRGSSTF.

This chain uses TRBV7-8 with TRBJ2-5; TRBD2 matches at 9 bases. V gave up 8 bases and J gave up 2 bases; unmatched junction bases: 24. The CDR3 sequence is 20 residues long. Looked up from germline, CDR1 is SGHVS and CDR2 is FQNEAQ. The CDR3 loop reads CASGLRLLREGRLNQETQYF. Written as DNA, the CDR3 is TGTGCCAGCGGCCTTAGGCTCCTGCGGGAGGGCCGTTTGAATCAAGAGACCCAGTACTTC.

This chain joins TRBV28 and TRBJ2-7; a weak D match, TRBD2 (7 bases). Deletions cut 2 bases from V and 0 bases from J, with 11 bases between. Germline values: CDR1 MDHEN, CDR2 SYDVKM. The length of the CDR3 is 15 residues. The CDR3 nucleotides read TGTGCCAGCAGTTTACCGGGGGGCCCCTCCTACGAGCAGTACTTC. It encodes CASSLPGGPSYEQYF.

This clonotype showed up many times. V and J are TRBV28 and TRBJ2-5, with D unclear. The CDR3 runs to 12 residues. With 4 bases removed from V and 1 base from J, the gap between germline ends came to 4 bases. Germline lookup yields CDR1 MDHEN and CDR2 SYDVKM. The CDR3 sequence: CASSYPQETQYF. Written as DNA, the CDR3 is TGTGCCAGCAGTTACCCCCAAGAGACCCAGTACTTC.

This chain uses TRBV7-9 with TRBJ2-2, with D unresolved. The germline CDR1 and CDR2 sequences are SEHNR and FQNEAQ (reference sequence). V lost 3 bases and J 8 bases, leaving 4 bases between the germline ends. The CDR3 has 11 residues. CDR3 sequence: CASSFAGELFF. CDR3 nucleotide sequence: TGTGCCAGCAGCTTTGCGGGGGAGCTGTTTTTT. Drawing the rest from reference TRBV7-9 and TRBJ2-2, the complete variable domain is DTGVSQNPRHKITKRGQNVTFRCDPISEHNRLYWYRQTLGQGPEFLTYFQNEAQLEKSRLLSDRFSAERPKGSFSTLEIQRTEQGDSAMYLCASSFAGELFFGEGSRLTVL.

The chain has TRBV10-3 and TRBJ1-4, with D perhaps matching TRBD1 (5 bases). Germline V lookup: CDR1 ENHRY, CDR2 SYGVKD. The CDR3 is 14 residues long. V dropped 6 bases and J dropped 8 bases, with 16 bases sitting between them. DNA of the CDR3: TGTGCCATCAGGGGGGAGGACAAAGCGGAAAAACTGTTTTTT. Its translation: CAIRGEDKAEKLFF.